This TCR beta chain was profiled in a study of T cell responses to AZD1222 COVID-19 vaccine. V was clipped by 3 bases and J by 10 bases; unmatched bases: 10. The CDR3 runs 17 residues. Germline values: CDR1 LGHDT, CDR2 YNNKEL (reference sequence). The analysis combined second doses at about 4 or about 12 weeks. Points on this clone: Its cognate antigen is unknown.

Findings and caveats of the study: Along spike, vaccine-associated CD4 TCRs were found throughout, with dominance at 160-218 and 743-854. Nearly half of spike-specific TCRs reportedly go after variant regions that carry no mutations. Clonal diversity may have been underestimated, and the donors were mostly white British, with more females than males.

Only in-frame clones appear in the TCRdb table, and some are missing; sequencing was by immunoSEQ multiplex PCR. The sample lists approximately 150,000 clones, 90% occurring once. The chain employs TRBV3-1 (or the pseudogene TRBV3-2) and TRBJ2-6; 12 bases map to TRBD2. The material sequenced was peripheral blood, taken 28 days after the second AZD1222 dose. This clonotype was obtained from an adult who received the AZD1222 COVID-19 vaccine. CDR3: CASSQDPRTSGVNVLTF. CDR3 DNA sequence: TGTGCCAGCAGCCAGGATCCCCGGACTAGCGGGGTTAACGTCCTGACTTTC.